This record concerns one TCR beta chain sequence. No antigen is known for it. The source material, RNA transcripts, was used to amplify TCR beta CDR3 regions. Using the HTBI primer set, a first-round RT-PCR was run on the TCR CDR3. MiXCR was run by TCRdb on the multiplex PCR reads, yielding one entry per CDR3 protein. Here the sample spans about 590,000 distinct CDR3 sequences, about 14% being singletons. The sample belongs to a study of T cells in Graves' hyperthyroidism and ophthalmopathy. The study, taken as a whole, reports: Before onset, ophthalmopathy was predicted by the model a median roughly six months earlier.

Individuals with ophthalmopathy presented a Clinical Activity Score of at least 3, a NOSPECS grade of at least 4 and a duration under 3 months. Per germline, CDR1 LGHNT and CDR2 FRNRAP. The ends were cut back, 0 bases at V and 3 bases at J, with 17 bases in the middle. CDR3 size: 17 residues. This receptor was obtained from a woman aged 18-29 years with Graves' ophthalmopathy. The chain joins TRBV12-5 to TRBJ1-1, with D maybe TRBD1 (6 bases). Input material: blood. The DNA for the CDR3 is TGTGCTAGTGGTTTGGTAATTTCATCGGAGGGGGACACTGAAGCTTTCTTT. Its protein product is CASGLVISSEGDTEAFF.